Listed below are T cell receptor beta chains from one sample, sequenced in a study of blood T cell repertoires in COVID-19. Produced via immunoSEQ multiplex PCR; TCRdb's table is partial and in-frame only. The profile shows some 140,000 clones, roughly 84% of them singletons. Sequences were obtained from PBMCs or T cells enriched from blood (not recorded which). These receptors were taken from a man aged 35 to 55 with acute COVID-19. Both conserved end residues are part of each CDR3.

v_gene: TRBV6-2/TRBV6-3; j_gene: TRBJ2-3; CDR3aa: CASSYSWRERTDTQYF
v_gene: TRBV7-9; j_gene: TRBJ2-7; CDR3aa: CASSLASGMSYEQYF
v_gene: TRBV30; j_gene: TRBJ1-1; CDR3aa: CAWSSQGMNTEAFF
v_gene: TRBV4-1; j_gene: TRBJ2-1; CDR3aa: CASSRLAGADYNEQFF
v_gene: TRBV4-1; j_gene: TRBJ2-7; CDR3aa: CASSPIDGSYEQYF
v_gene: TRBV30; j_gene: TRBJ2-5; CDR3aa: CAWSGRGETQYF
v_gene: TRBV5-1; j_gene: TRBJ2-1; CDR3aa: CASSLLSDSYNEQFF
v_gene: TRBV6-4; j_gene: TRBJ1-2; CDR3aa: CASSDSRRGPNYGYTF
v_gene: TRBV5-5; j_gene: TRBJ2-4; CDR3aa: CASSSYEAVNIQYF
v_gene: TRBV21-1; j_gene: TRBJ2-7; CDR3aa: CAIPKRGGDPYEQYF